This entry describes one T cell receptor (beta chain). This sample is part of a study of blood T cell repertoires in COVID-19. Overall study context: Sites across the United States, Italy and Spain contributed samples from acute and convalescent COVID-19.

Methods used by the authors: Researchers report that nucleated cell counts were estimated from reference gene primer amplification. Clones were sequenced by immunoSEQ multiplex PCR, and TCRdb holds only the in-frame ones, with some missing. For V, J and clone size, that table is used; D and trimming come from the DNA. The table has tens of thousands of clones, over 80% seen once. Trimming stripped 2 bases from V and 6 bases from J, with 17 bases between. Germline CDR1 reads MNHEY; CDR2 reads SMNVEV (reference sequence). The CDR3 is 16 amino acids. Sequences were obtained from peripheral blood. This chain connects TRBV27 to TRBJ1-3; D not resolved. The origin of this receptor is a human donor in a cohort sampled during active COVID-19. The DNA of the CDR3 is TGTGCCAGCAGTTTAAACGACGCTAGCAGAGTAAACACCATATATTTT. Protein: CASSLNDASRVNTIYF.